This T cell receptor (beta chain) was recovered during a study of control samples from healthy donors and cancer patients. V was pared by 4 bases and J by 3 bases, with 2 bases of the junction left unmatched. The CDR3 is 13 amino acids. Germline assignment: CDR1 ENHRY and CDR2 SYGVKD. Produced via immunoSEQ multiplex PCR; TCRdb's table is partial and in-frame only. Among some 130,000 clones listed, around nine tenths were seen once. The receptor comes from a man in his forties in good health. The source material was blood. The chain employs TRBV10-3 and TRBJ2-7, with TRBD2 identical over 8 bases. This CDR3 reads CAISAGGDYEQYF. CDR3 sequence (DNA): TGTGCCATCAGTGCGGGGGGGGACTACGAGCAGTACTTC.